The present T cell receptor beta chain was sequenced within a study of early T cells in non-severe SARS-CoV-2 infection. TCRdb processed the 5' RACE reads anew with MiXCR; each CDR3 protein has one entry. The profile shows about 73,000 distinct CDR3 sequences, approximately 14% of them singletons. Germline CDR1 and CDR2: MNHEY and SVGEGT. CDR3 length: 16 residues. Trimming at V came to 4 bases and at J to 5 bases, leaving 3 bases not matched to a gene. The receptor's source is an adult who was a healthcare worker with PCR-confirmed SARS-CoV-2 infection or an uninfected control (not recorded which). The chain couples TRBV6-2 or TRBV6-3 to TRBJ2-2; the match to TRBD2 covers 14 bases. Sequencing used whole blood. The CDR3 region is CASSFGLAGGTGELFF. CDR3 DNA: TGTGCCAGCAGTTTCGGACTAGCGGGGGGAACCGGGGAGCTGTTTTTT.